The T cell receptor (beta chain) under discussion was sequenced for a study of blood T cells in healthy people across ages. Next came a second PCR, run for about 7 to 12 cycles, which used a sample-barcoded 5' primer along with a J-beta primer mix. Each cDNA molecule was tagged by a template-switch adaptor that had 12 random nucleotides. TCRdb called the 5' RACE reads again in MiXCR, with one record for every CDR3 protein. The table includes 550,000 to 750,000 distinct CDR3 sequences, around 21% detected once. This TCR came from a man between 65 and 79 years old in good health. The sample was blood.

CDR3: CSASPQREGRDEQFF. CDR3 nucleotides: TGCAGTGCTAGTCCCCAGCGGGAGGGCCGGGATGAGCAGTTCTTC. The V and J genes are TRBV20-1 and TRBJ2-1, with 10 bases that match TRBD2. Trimming cost V 3 bases and J 8 bases; bases outside gene matches: 10. Germline lookup yields CDR1 DFQATT and CDR2 SNEGSKA (reference sequence). There are 15 residues in the CDR3.